The rows below give T cell receptor beta chains drawn from one sample of a study of CD8 T cells in ankylosing spondylitis. TCRdb re-derived calls from the 5' RACE reads in MiXCR, one entry per CDR3 protein. Here the sample spans about 240,000 distinct CDR3 sequences, over 8.5% being singletons. The sequenced sample was blood, either unsorted or a sorted T cell fraction (not recorded which). The origin of the receptors is a male donor with ankylosing spondylitis or in good health (not recorded which). Each CDR3 is given with its conserved first and last residue. D genes are given only for firm matches. The size field is filled for only some rows; it gives once, few, many or a size class.

CASSAGGINYYNEQFF	TGTGCCAGTAGCGCTGGGGGAATAAACTACTACAATGAGCAGTTCTTC	NA	NA	TRBV19	TRBJ2-1
CSVEEGTGWDTEAFF	TGCAGCGTTGAGGAAGGGACAGGGTGGGACACTGAAGCTTTCTTT	TRBD1	many	TRBV29-1	TRBJ1-1
CASSSATGAPDTQYF	TGCGCCAGCAGCTCAGCCACAGGGGCCCCAGATACGCAGTATTTT	TRBD1	many	TRBV5-1	TRBJ2-3
CAWSVPPGGYTF	TGTGCCTGGAGTGTACCCCCGGGGGGCTACACCTTC	NA	once	TRBV30	TRBJ1-2
CASSPQGAQSEQYF	TGTGCCAGCTCACCTCAGGGGGCGCAAAGCGAGCAGTACTTC	TRBD1	NA	TRBV18	TRBJ2-7
CASSFKGLGPEAFF	TGTGCCAGCAGCTTTAAAGGTCTGGGACCTGAAGCTTTCTTT	NA	many	TRBV11-2	TRBJ1-1
CASSVGPSGNNEQFF	TGTGCCAGCAGCGTAGGTCCTAGCGGGAACAATGAGCAGTTCTTC	TRBD2	many	TRBV9	TRBJ2-1
CSAYRTGDEKLFF	TGCAGTGCTTACCGGACGGGGGACGAAAAACTGTTTTTT	NA	few	TRBV20-1	TRBJ1-4
CASSPDPQTQYF	TGTGCCAGCAGCCCCGATCCGCAGACCCAGTACTTC	NA	many	TRBV14	TRBJ2-5
CATSPSSSSSGSYNEQFF	TGTGCCACCAGTCCATCTAGCAGCTCTAGTGGGTCCTACAATGAGCAGTTCTTC	NA	many	TRBV24-1	TRBJ2-1
CASSRGMNTEAFF	TGCGCCAGCAGCAGGGGGATGAACACTGAAGCTTTCTTT	NA	many	TRBV5-1	TRBJ1-1
CASSTKRSNQPQHF	TGTGCCAGCAGTACCAAGCGGAGCAATCAGCCCCAGCATTTT	NA	many	TRBV12-3/TRBV12-4	TRBJ1-5
CATSFGGSESQFF	TGTGCCACCAGCTTTGGGGGTAGTGAGTCGCAGTTCTTC	NA	many	TRBV15	TRBJ2-1
CASSNLRQGMEQYF	TGTGCCAGCAGCAACCTAAGACAGGGTATGGAGCAGTACTTC	TRBD1	many	TRBV2	TRBJ2-7
CASSLGQGAWETQYF	TGCGCCAGCAGCTTAGGACAGGGGGCATGGGAGACCCAGTACTTC	TRBD1	few	TRBV5-1	TRBJ2-5
CASSITGFGEKLFF	TGTGCCAGCAGTATTACAGGGTTCGGTGAAAAACTGTTTTTT	NA	many	TRBV7-9	TRBJ1-4
CASSLGAAFSGNTIYF	TGTGCCAGCAGCCTAGGGGCAGCTTTCTCTGGAAACACCATATATTTT	NA	NA	TRBV7-2	TRBJ1-3
CASSVSGKNTEAFF	TGTGCCAGCAGCGTTTCAGGGAAGAACACTGAAGCTTTCTTT	NA	many	TRBV9	TRBJ1-1
CSAYPSTDTQYF	TGCAGTGCATATCCGTCCACAGATACGCAGTATTTT	NA	many	TRBV20-1	TRBJ2-3
CASTISLGSNYGYTF	TGTGCCAGCACTATCTCCTTAGGGAGCAACTATGGCTACACCTTC	NA	many	TRBV12-3/TRBV12-4	TRBJ1-2
CASSTGTSGSFEQFF	TGTGCCAGCAGCACCGGGACTAGCGGGAGTTTTGAGCAGTTCTTC	TRBD2	NA	TRBV5-4	TRBJ2-1
CASSQNRDETQYF	TGTGCCAGCAGCCAAAACAGGGATGAGACCCAGTACTTC	NA	many	TRBV6-1	TRBJ2-5
CASSSGTGVTDTQYF	TGTGCCAGCAGCTCCGGGACAGGGGTCACAGATACGCAGTATTTT	TRBD1	many	TRBV6-1	TRBJ2-3
CSAIENEQFF	TGCAGTGCCATAGAGAATGAGCAGTTCTTC	NA	many	TRBV20-1	TRBJ2-1
CASSQDPTGLNDEQYF	TGCGCCAGCAGCCAGGACCCTACAGGTTTGAACGACGAGCAGTACTTC	NA	many	TRBV5-1	TRBJ2-7
CSASGGEAQYF	TGCAGTGCTAGCGGGGGCGAGGCCCAGTACTTC	NA	many	TRBV20-1	TRBJ2-5
CASSLVAPGTSGTGEQFF	TGTGCTAGCAGCTTAGTGGCCCCCGGGACTAGCGGCACCGGAGAGCAGTTCTTC	TRBD2	many	TRBV7-7	TRBJ2-1
CSASPGKDTQYF	TGCAGTGCTAGCCCCGGCAAAGATACGCAGTATTTT	NA	many	TRBV20-1	TRBJ2-3
CASKGQGASDEQFF	TGCGCCAGCAAAGGACAGGGGGCTTCGGATGAGCAGTTCTTC	TRBD1	many	TRBV5-1	TRBJ2-1
CASSYSPGPHYGYTF	TGTGCCAGCAGTTACTCTCCGGGTCCTCACTATGGCTACACCTTC	NA	many	TRBV6-2/TRBV6-3	TRBJ1-2
CSALIRGRNTQYF	TGCAGTGCTCTTATCAGGGGGCGAAATACGCAGTATTTT	TRBD1	NA	TRBV20-1	TRBJ2-3
CASSQEPANEKLFF	TGTGCCAGCAGCCAAGAACCAGCAAATGAAAAACTGTTTTTT	NA	many	TRBV4-2	TRBJ1-4
CASSLVGEQFF	TGCGCCAGCAGCTTGGTGGGTGAGCAGTTCTTC	NA	many	TRBV5-1	TRBJ2-1